The clone carrying this TCR beta chain was seen at least ten times. Its antigen remains unknown. Then a second PCR, running about 7 to 11 cycles, was carried out with a sample-barcoded 5' primer and a J-beta primer mix. Through a template-switch adaptor with 12 random nucleotides, each cDNA molecule received a tag. TCRdb processed the 5' RACE reads anew with MiXCR; each CDR3 protein has one entry. The data contain 1.5 million to 2 million distinct CDR3 sequences, 34% of them seen just once; the ten biggest clones take up around 11%. Germline CDR1 reads LGHNA; CDR2 reads YNFKEQ. V was pared by 3 bases and J by 2 bases, with 9 bases of the junction left unmatched. The CDR3 totals 16 residues. The data were obtained in a study of blood T cells in healthy people across ages. Study conclusions and caveats: The study regarded diversity estimates from one million T cells as underestimates.

The V call is TRBV4-2, the J call TRBJ1-2, with 7 bases matching TRBD1. The sequence derives from a woman aged 30 to 39 in good health. Specimen: blood. As DNA, the CDR3 is TGTGCCAGCAGCCAGGTCCGACAGGGAACCAACTATGGCTACACCTTC. Translation: CASSQVRQGTNYGYTF.